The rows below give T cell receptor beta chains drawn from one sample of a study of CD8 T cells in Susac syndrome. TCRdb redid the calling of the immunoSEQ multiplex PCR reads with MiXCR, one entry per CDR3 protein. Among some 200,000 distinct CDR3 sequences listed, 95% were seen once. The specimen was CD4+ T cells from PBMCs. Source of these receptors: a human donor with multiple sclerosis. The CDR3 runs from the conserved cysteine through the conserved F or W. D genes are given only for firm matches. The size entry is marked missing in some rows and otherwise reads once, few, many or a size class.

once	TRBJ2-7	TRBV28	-	TGTGCCACGGACGGGAGTTTCAACGAGCAGTACTTC	CATDGSFNEQYF
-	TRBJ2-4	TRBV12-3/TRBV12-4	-	TGTGCCAGCAGTTTGAATGGGGCCCACACGAGGAACATTCAGTACTTC	CASSLNGAHTRNIQYF
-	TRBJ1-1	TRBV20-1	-	TGCAGTGCTATCAAGGGGGTTATGAACACTGAAGCTTTCTTT	CSAIKGVMNTEAFF
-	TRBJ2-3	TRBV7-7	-	TGTGCTAGCAGCTTAGTCCCAGACGATACGCAGTATTTT	CASSLVPDDTQYF
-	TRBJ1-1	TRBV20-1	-	TGCAGTGCGAAGCAGGGGTCCGCGAGGGGTACTGAAGCTTTCTTT	CSAKQGSARGTEAFF
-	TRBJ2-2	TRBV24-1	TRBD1	TGTGCCACCAGTGGTCGCCGGGACAGGGGAGACACCGGGGAGCTGTTTTTT	CATSGRRDRGDTGELFF
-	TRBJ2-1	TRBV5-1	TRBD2	TGCGCCAGCAGCTCGTTTAGCGGGAGGGCCAACAATGAGCAGTTCTTC	CASSSFSGRANNEQFF
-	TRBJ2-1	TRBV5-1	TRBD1	TGCGCCAGCAGCTTGGGACAGGGCGCTAACCTTGAGCAGTTCTTC	CASSLGQGANLEQFF
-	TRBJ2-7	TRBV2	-	TGTGCCAGCAACCCCCAGGGTTACTCCTACGAGCAGTACTTC	CASNPQGYSYEQYF
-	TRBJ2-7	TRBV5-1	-	TGCGCCAGCAGCCGGGACTCGAGGGGCTACGAGCAGTACTTC	CASSRDSRGYEQYF
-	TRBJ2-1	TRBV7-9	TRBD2	TGTGCCAGCAGTCACCAGCGGGGCGGCTCCTACAATGAGCAGTTCTTC	CASSHQRGGSYNEQFF
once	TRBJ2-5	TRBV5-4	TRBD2	TGTGCCAGCAGCAAGCGGGGCGTCGGAGAGACCCAGTACTTC	CASSKRGVGETQYF
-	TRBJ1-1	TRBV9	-	TGTGCCAGCAGCGTAGATCAAGCGAACACTGAAGCTTTCTTT	CASSVDQANTEAFF
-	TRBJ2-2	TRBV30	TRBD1	TGTGCCTGGAGCTTTTCTCCGGGGACAGCCGGGGAGCTGTTTTTT	CAWSFSPGTAGELFF
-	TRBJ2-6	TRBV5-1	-	TGCGCCAGCAGCGGCTCTGGGGCCAACGTCCTGACTTTC	CASSGSGANVLTF
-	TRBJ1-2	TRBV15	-	TGTGCCACCAGCAGTGCGGTGAGCTTAGGCTACACCTTC	CATSSAVSLGYTF
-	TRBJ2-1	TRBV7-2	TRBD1	TGTGCCAGCAGCTTAGGGTACAGGGGGCCCTACAATGAGCAGTTCTTC	CASSLGYRGPYNEQFF
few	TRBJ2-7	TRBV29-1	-	TGCAGCGTTGTCTTGGGAATACAAGCATACGAGCAGTACTTC	CSVVLGIQAYEQYF
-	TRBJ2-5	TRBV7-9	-	TGTGCCAGCAGCTTCGTCGGTCTACTAGAGACCCAGTACTTC	CASSFVGLLETQYF
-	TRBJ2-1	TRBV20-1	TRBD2	TGCAGTGCTAGAGATACCAAGACTAGCGGGAGACTAAATGAGCAGTTCTTC	CSARDTKTSGRLNEQFF
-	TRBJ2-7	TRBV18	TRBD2	TGTGCCAGCTCAGGGACTAGCGGGACCTACGAGCAGTACTTC	CASSGTSGTYEQYF
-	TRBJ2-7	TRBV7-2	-	TGTGCCAGCAGCCAGGGACACTCCTACTACGAGCAGTACTTC	CASSQGHSYYEQYF
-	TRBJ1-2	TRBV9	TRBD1	TGTGCCAGCAGCGGGCTGGGGGCAGGGGGCGAGGGCTACACCTTC	CASSGLGAGGEGYTF
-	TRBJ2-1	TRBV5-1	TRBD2	TGCGCCAGCAGCTTTGGACTAGCGGGAGGAGGGCACTACAATGAGCAGTTCTTC	CASSFGLAGGGHYNEQFF
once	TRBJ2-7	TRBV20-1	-	TGCAGTGCTAGAGGGAGGGGGGACCGGTACGAGCAGTACTTC	CSARGRGDRYEQYF
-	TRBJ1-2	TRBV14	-	TGTGCCAGCAGCCAAGATCGGGAGCTCGGCTATGGCTACACCTTC	CASSQDRELGYGYTF
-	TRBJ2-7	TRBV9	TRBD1	TGTGCCAGCAGCGTAGCTACAGGGGGACACGAGCAGTACTTC	CASSVATGGHEQYF
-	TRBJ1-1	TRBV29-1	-	TGCAGCGTTGAAGATATGGGCTACGATCTCACTGAAGCTTTCTTT	CSVEDMGYDLTEAFF
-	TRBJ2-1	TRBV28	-	TGTGCCAGCAGTCCCGTAGTGAGGGGCTACAATGAGCAGTTCTTC	CASSPVVRGYNEQFF
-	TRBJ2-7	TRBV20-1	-	TGCAGTGCTAGAGAGGGTAATCCTGGGGAGCAGTACTTC	CSAREGNPGEQYF
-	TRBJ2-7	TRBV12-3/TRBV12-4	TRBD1	TGTGCCAGCAGTCAACAGGGGTCGGGTTACGAGCAGTACTTC	CASSQQGSGYEQYF
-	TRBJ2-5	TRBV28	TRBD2	TGTGCCAGCAGCACGGGACTAGCAGTGTACCAAGAGACCCAGTACTTC	CASSTGLAVYQETQYF
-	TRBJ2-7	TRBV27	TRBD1	TGTGCCAGCCGGGACAGACAAGAGCAGTACTTC	CASRDRQEQYF
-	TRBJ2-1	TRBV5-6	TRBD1	TGTGCCAGCAGCATCTTAACAGGGGGCCTGTTCTTC	CASSILTGGLFF
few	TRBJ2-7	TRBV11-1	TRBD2	TGTGCCAGCAGCCATAGACTAGCGGGAGATGATGAGCAGTACTTC	CASSHRLAGDDEQYF
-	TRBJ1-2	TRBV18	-	TGTGCCAGCTCACAGCGGGGGCCCGGCTATGGCTACACCTTC	CASSQRGPGYGYTF
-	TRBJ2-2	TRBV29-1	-	TGCAGCGTCTCCGTGGGTGTAGTGACCGGGGAGCTGTTTTTT	CSVSVGVVTGELFF
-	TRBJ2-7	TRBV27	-	TGTGCCAGCTCAGGAGCGAGGAGCTATTCCTCCTACGAGCAGTACTTC	CASSGARSYSSYEQYF
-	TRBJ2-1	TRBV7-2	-	TGTGCCAGCAGCTTAAGGGTCACTGAGCAGTTCTTC	CASSLRVTEQFF
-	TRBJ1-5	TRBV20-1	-	TGCAGTGCTGGAGGACTTAGTCAGCCCCAGCATTTT	CSAGGLSQPQHF
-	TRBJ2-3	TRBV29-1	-	TGCAGCGTTTCGTCCCACGGAGTGACAGATACGCAGTATTTT	CSVSSHGVTDTQYF
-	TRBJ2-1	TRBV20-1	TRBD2	TGCAGTGCCTCCAGCGGGAACTACAATGAGCAGTTCTTC	CSASSGNYNEQFF
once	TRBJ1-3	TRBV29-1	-	TGCAGCGTTGGTGGGGGCCACTCTGAAAACACCATATATTTT	CSVGGGHSENTIYF
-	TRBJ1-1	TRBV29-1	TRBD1	TGCAGCGGCGCAACCGGGACAGGGGGTACTGAAGCTTTCTTT	CSGATGTGGTEAFF
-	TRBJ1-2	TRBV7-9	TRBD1	TGTGCCAGCAGCTCCTCCGGGACAGGGAATGGCTACACCTTC	CASSSSGTGNGYTF
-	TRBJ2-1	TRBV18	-	TGTGCCAGCTCACCCTTGGGTACTGAGCAGTTCTTC	CASSPLGTEQFF